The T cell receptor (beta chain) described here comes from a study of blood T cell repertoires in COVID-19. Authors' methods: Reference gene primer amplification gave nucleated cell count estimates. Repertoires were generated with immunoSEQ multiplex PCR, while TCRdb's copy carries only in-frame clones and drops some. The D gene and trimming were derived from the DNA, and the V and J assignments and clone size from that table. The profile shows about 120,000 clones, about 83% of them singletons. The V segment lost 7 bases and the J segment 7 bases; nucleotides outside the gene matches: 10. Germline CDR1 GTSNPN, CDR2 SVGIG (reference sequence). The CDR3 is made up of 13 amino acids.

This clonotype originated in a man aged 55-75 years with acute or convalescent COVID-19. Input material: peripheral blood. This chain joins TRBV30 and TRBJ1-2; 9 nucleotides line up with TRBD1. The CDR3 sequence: CASRGTGSGGYTF. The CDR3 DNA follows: TGTGCCTCCCGCGGGACAGGGAGTGGTGGCTACACCTTC.